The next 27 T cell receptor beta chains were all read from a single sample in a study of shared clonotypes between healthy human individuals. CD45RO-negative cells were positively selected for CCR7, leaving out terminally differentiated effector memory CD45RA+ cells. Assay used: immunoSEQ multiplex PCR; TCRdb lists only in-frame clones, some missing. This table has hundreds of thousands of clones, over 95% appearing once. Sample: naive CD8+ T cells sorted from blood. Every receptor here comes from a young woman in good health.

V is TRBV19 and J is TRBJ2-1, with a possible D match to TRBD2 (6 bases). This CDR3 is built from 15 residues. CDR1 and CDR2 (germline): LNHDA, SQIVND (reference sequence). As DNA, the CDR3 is TGTGCAACCTATGGGAGGAGGGGAGCCTACAATGAGCAGTTCTTC. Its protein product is CATYGRRGAYNEQFF.

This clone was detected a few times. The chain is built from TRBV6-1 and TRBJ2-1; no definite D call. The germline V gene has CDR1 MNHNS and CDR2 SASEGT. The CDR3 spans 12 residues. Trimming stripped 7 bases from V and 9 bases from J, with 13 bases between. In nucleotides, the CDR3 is TGTGCCAGCACCCGGAGAGCGTTTGAGCAGTTCTTC. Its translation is CASTRRAFEQFF.

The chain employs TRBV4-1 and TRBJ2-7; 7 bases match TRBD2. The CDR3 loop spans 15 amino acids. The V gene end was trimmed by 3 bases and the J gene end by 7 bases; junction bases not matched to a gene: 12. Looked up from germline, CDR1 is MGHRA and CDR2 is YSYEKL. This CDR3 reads CASSHFSAGAREQYF. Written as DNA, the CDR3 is TGCGCCAGCAGCCACTTCTCGGCGGGAGCGAGGGAGCAGTACTTC.

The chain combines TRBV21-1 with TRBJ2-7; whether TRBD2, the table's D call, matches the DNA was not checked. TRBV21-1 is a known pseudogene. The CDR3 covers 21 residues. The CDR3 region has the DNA TGTGCCAGCAGCAAAAAGGGCTTGACGGCCAGCGGGAGTAACCGGGAGTACGAGCAGTACTTC. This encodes CASSKKGLTASGSNREYEQYF.

CDR3 DNA: TGTGCCAGCAGCTTTAGCGGGAGGGCCACAGAGACCCAGTACTTC. This translates into CASSFSGRATETQYF. V gene TRBV7-9 combines with J gene TRBJ2-5, with 11 nucleotides matching TRBD2. The germline V gene has CDR1 SEHNR and CDR2 FQNEAQ (reference sequence). This CDR3 contains 15 residues. The junction had 4 bases not matched to a gene; V was cut back by 3 bases and J by 4 bases.

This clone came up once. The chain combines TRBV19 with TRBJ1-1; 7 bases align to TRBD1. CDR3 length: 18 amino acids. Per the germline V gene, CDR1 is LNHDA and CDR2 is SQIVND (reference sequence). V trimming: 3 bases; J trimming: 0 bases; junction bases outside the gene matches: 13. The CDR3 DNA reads TGTGCCAGTAGTATTTATCAGGGGGAAGTGATCCTGAACACTGAAGCTTTCTTT. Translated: CASSIYQGEVILNTEAFF.

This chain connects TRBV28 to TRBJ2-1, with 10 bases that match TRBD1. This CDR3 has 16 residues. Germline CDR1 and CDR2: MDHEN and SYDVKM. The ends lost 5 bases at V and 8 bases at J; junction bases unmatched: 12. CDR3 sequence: CASSTPGTGVFDEQFF. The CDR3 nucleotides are TGTGCCAGCAGTACCCCCGGGACAGGGGTTTTTGATGAGCAGTTCTTC.

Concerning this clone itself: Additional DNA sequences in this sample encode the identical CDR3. The CDR3 region has the DNA TGTGCCAGCAGCTTAGCGCTTGGAGGTCAGCCCCAGCATTTT. Encoded protein: CASSLALGGQPQHF. The genes are TRBV7-8 and TRBJ1-5; D not certain. The CDR3 extends over 14 amino acids. The germline V and J ends were trimmed by 0 bases and 6 bases, with 9 bases remaining between them. From germline, CDR1 is SGHVS and CDR2 FQNEAQ. Full variable domain (rest looked up from reference TRBV7-8 and TRBJ1-5): GAGVSQSPRYKVAKRGQDVALRCDPISGHVSLFWYQQALGQGPEFLTYFQNEAQLDKSGLPSDRFFAERPEGSVSTLKIQRTQQEDSAVYLCASSLALGGQPQHFGDGTRLSIL.

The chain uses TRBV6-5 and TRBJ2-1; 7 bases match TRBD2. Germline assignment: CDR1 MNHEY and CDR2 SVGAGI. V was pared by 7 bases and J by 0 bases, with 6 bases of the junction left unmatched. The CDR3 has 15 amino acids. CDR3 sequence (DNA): TGTGCCAGCACGGCGGGCGGGAGCTCCTACAATGAGCAGTTCTTC. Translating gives CASTAGGSSYNEQFF.

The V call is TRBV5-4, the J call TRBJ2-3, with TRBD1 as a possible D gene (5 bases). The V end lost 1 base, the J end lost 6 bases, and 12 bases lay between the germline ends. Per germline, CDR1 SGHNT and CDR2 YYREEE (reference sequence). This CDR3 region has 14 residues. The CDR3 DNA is TGTGCCAGCAGCTTGATCGACAGCCCGGATACGCAGTATTTT. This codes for CASSLIDSPDTQYF.

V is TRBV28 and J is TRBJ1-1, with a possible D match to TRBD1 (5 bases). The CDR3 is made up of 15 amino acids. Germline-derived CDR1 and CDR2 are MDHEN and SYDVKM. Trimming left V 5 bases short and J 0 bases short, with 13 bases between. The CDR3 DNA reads TGTGCCAGCAGTCGGGGCCACGATATGAACACTGAAGCTTTCTTT. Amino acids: CASSRGHDMNTEAFF.

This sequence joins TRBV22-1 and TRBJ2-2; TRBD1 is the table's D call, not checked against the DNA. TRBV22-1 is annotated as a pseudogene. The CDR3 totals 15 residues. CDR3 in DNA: TGTCCTGGGAGCGCGGCACAGGGGGCCGCCGGGGAGCTGTTTTTT. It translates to CPGSAAQGAAGELFF.

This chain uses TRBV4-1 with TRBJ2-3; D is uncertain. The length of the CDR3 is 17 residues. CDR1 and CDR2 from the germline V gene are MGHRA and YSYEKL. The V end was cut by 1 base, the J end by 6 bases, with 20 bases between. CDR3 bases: TGCGCCAGCAGCCAAGTAGGCTCCCGGTCCCTCTGGGATACGCAGTATTTT. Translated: CASSQVGSRSLWDTQYF.

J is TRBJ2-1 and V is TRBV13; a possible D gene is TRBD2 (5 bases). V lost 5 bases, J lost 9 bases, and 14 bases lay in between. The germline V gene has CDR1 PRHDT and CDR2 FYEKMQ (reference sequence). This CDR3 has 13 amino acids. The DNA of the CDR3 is TGTGCCAGCAGCCCACTAGGACCCACTGAGCAGTTCTTC. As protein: CASSPLGPTEQFF.

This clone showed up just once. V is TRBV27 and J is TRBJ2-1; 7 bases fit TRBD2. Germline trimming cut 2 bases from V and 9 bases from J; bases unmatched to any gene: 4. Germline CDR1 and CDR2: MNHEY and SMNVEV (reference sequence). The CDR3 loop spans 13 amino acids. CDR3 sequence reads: CASSLVGGGEQFF. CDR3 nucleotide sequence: TGTGCCAGCAGTTTAGTTGGGGGGGGTGAGCAGTTCTTC.

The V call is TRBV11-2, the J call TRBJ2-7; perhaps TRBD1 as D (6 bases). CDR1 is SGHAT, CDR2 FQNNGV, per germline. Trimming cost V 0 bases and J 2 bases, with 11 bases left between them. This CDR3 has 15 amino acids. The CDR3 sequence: CASSLEAGEAYEQYF. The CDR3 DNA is TGTGCCAGCAGCTTAGAGGCAGGGGAAGCCTACGAGCAGTACTTC.

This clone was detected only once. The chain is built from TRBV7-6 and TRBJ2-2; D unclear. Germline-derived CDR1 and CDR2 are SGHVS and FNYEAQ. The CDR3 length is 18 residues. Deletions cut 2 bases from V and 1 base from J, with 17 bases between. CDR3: CASSLNTPRWGNTGELFF. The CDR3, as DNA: TGTGCCAGCAGCTTAAATACGCCGCGGTGGGGGAACACCGGGGAGCTGTTTTTT.

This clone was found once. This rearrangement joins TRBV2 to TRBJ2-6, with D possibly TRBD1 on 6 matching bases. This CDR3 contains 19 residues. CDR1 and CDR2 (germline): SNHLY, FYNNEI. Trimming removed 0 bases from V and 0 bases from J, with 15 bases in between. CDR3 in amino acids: CASSEAIPTGLSGANVLTF. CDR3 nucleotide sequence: TGTGCCAGCAGTGAAGCGATCCCGACAGGCCTCTCTGGGGCCAACGTCCTGACTTTC.

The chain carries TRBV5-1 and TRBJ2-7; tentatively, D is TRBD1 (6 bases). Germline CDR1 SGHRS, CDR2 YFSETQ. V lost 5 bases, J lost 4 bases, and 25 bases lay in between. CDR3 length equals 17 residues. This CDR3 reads CASRQGFPNHYGYEQYF. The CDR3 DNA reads TGCGCCAGCAGACAGGGTTTTCCTAACCACTACGGGTACGAGCAGTACTTC.

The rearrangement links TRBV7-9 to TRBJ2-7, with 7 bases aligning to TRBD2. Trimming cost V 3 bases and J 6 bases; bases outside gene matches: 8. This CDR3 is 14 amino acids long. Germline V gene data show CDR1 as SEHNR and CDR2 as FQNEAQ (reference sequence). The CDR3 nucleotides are TGTGCCAGCAGCTTTGGTGGGAGGGCTTTCGAGCAGTACTTC. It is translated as CASSFGGRAFEQYF.

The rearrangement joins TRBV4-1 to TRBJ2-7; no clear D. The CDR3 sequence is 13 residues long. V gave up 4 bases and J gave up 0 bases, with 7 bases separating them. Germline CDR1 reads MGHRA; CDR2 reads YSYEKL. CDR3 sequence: CASSRVGSYEQYF. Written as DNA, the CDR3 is TGCGCCAGCAGCCGGGTAGGCTCCTACGAGCAGTACTTC.

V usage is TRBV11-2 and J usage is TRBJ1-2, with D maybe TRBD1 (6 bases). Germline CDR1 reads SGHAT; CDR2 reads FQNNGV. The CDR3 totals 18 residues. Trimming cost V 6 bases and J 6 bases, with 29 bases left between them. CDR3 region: CASRFSYSGDTNYDGYTF. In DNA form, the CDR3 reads TGTGCCAGCAGATTCTCCTATTCAGGGGACACTAATTACGATGGCTACACCTTC.

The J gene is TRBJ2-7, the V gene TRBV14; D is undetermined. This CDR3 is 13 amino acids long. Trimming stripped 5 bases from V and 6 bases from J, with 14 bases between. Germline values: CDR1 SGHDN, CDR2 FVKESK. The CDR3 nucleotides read TGTGCCAGCAGCTCCGACTCGTCGCGCGAGCAGTACTTC. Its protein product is CASSSDSSREQYF.

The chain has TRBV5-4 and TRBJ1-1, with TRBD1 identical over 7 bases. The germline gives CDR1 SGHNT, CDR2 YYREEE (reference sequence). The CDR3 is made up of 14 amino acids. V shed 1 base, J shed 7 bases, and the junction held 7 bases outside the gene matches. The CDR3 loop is CASSLSTGESEAFF. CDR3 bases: TGTGCCAGCAGCTTGTCAACAGGGGAAAGTGAAGCTTTCTTT.

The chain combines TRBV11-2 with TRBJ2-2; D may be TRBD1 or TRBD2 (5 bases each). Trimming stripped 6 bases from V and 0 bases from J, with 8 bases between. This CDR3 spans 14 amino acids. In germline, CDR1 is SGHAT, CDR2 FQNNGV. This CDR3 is CASSRGPNTGELFF. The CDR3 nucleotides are TGTGCCAGCAGTCGGGGACCGAACACCGGGGAGCTGTTTTTT.

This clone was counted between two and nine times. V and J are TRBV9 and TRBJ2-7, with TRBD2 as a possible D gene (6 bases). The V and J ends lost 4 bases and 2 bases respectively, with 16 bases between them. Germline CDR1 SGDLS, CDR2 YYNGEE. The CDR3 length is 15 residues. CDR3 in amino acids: CASSPGGVSTYEQYF. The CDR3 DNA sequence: TGTGCCAGCAGCCCCGGGGGAGTCTCCACCTACGAGCAGTACTTC. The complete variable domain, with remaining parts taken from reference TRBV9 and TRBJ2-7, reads DSGVTQTPKHLITATGQRVTLRCSPRSGDLSVYWYQQSLDQGLQFLIQYYNGEERAKGNILERFSAQQFPDLHSELNLSSLELGDSALYFCASSPGGVSTYEQYFGPGTRLTVT.

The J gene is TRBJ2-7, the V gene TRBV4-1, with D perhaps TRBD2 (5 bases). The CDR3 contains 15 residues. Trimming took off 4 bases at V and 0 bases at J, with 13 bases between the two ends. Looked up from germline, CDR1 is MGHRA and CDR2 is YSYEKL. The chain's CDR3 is CASSLRRDTSYEQYF. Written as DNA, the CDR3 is TGCGCCAGCAGCCTTCGACGGGATACCTCCTACGAGCAGTACTTC.